The source of this T cell receptor beta chain is a study of control samples from healthy donors and cancer patients. The CDR3 extends over 12 amino acids. The V and J ends lost 9 bases and 3 bases respectively, with 9 bases between them. Germline lookup yields CDR1 PRHDT and CDR2 FYEKMQ (reference sequence). Produced via immunoSEQ multiplex PCR; TCRdb's table is partial and in-frame only. The repertoire holds around 99,000 clones, with around nine tenths as singletons. This receptor was obtained from a woman aged 45-65 years in good health. Sequencing input: blood. The rearrangement links TRBV13 to TRBJ2-1; D call uncertain. CDR3 loop: CASGLIYNEQFF. The CDR3 nucleotides read TGTGCCAGTGGGCTGATCTACAATGAGCAGTTCTTC.